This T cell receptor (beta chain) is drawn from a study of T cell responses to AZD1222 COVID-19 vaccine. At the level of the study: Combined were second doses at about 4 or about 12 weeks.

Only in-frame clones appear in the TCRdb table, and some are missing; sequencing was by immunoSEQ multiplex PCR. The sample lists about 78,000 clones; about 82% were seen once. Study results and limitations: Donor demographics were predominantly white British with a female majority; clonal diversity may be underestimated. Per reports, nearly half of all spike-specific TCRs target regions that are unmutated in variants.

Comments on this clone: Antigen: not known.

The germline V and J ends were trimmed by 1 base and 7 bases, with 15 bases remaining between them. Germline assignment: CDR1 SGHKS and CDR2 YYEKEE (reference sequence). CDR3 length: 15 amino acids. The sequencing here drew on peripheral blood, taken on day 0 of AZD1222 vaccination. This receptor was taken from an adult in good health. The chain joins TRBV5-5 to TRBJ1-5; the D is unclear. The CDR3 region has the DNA TGTGCCAGCAGCTTGCGTACGGATGATAACCAGCCCCAGCATTTT. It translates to CASSLRTDDNQPQHF.